The T cell receptor (beta chain) under discussion was sequenced for a study of CD8 T cells in ankylosing spondylitis. General study results and limits: Disease-linked clones proved CD8+ and comparatively uncommon in peripheral blood. Ankylosing spondylitis blood appeared to carry a characteristic TCR beta motif of several highly homologous variants.

V was pared by 2 bases and J by 3 bases, with 4 bases of the junction left unmatched. Germline V CDR1 and CDR2: DFQATT, SNEGSKA (reference sequence). The CDR3 covers 13 residues. A note on this clonotype: The antigen remains undetermined.

5'-RACE, quantitative and with molecular barcodes, yielded the TCR beta libraries. In TCRdb, the 5' RACE reads were re-called with MiXCR into one record per CDR3 protein. The table has under 130,000 distinct CDR3 sequences, around 24% seen once. Source material: synovial fluid, either unsorted or a sorted T cell fraction (not recorded which). The chain couples TRBV20-1 to TRBJ2-7, with 7 bases that match TRBD1. The source of this sequence is a male donor with ankylosing spondylitis. In nucleotides, the CDR3 is TGCAGTGCTAGACGGACAGGATACTACGAGCAGTACTTC. Encoded protein: CSARRTGYYEQYF.